This T cell receptor beta chain was identified in a study of blood T cells in healthy people across ages. The length of the CDR3 is 12 residues. The germline V gene has CDR1 LGHNT and CDR2 FRNRAP. Trimming took off 6 bases at V and 6 bases at J, with 8 bases between the two ends. This clonotype was counted only a few times. For the second PCR, which ran for about 6 to 11 cycles, a sample-barcoded 5' primer and a J-beta primer mix were used. In TCRdb, the 5' RACE reads were re-called with MiXCR into one record per CDR3 protein. The table includes some 940,000 distinct CDR3 sequences, about 28% detected once. These data also featured in a second study, about T cells of mothers and their children.

Sequenced: blood. The chain employs TRBV12-5 and TRBJ2-2; D could derive from TRBD1 or TRBD2 (5 bases each). This clonotype originated in a woman aged 35 to 49 in good health. CDR3 sequence: CASGGVPGELFF. CDR3 in DNA: TGTGCTAGTGGGGGGGTCCCCGGGGAGCTGTTTTTT.